This T cell receptor (beta chain) was obtained from a study of post-analysis software for immune sequencing data. The wider study: There were relapsing-remitting, secondary progressive and progressive-relapsing multiple sclerosis among the disease courses included.

Study-wide findings and caveats: About 5 TRBV segments (TRBV5-6, TRBV5-1 and TRBV20-1 among them) occurred more frequently in patients than in controls. There was significantly lower normalized Chao1 diversity in multiple sclerosis patients than in controls.

The germline CDR1 and CDR2 sequences are SGHVS and FNYEAQ. This CDR3 region has 14 residues. V was pared by 3 bases and J by 4 bases, with 12 bases between. This clonotype has just a few counts. Its antigen remains unknown. The library was made from cDNA and included unique molecular identifiers. Roughly 500,000 cDNA molecules were obtained per 1 to 10 million input T cells. MiXCR was run by TCRdb on the PCR reads, yielding one entry per CDR3 protein. The sample contains about 200,000 distinct CDR3 sequences, 25% to 30% of which appear only once. This sequence originates from a girl younger than 18 with multiple sclerosis. The specimen was blood. This chain connects TRBV7-6 to TRBJ1-1; D is perhaps TRBD1 (6 bases). The CDR3 DNA is TGTGCCAGCAGCTTGTCCCAGGGGAGCACTGAAGCTTTCTTT. Protein product: CASSLSQGSTEAFF.